Listed here are 9 T cell receptor beta chains from one sample, sequenced in a study of cytomegalovirus exposure and HLA in healthy donors. This PCR relied on a set of 60 Vbeta primers and 13 Jbeta primers. Measured with immunoSEQ multiplex PCR; TCRdb has only the in-frame clones, and not every one. The data show 150,000 to 200,000 clones, roughly three quarters seen once. The sequenced sample consisted of PBMCs. Receptors were obtained from a woman aged 45-60 years in good health and CMV-seronegative.

The table lists this clone with a few counts. The chain recombines TRBV9 with TRBJ2-7, with 12 bases that match TRBD1. This CDR3 region has 16 residues. Trimming at V came to 3 bases and at J to 5 bases, leaving 9 bases not matched to a gene. CDR1 is SGDLS and CDR2 is YYNGEE in the germline V gene. CDR3 sequence: CASSAIPGQGAHEQYF. For the CDR3, the DNA is TGTGCCAGCAGCGCCATACCGGGACAGGGGGCTCACGAGCAGTACTTC.

This chain joins TRBV19 and TRBJ2-1; the match to TRBD1 covers 7 bases. The J segment lost 0 bases and the V segment lost 4 bases, leaving 9 bases of the junction unmatched. The germline V gene has CDR1 LNHDA and CDR2 SQIVND (reference sequence). The CDR3 has 17 amino acids. CDR3: CASSRWGQSSSYNEQFF. Written as DNA, the CDR3 is TGTGCCAGTAGTAGGTGGGGACAGTCGAGCTCCTACAATGAGCAGTTCTTC.

This CDR3 is CASSDTVTSYEQYF. The CDR3 region has the DNA TGTGCCAGCAGTGATACCGTTACTTCCTACGAGCAGTACTTC. This chain joins TRBV28 and TRBJ2-7; D is unclear. V lost 5 bases and J 1 base, leaving 12 bases between the germline ends. CDR3 length: 14 residues. Germline lookup yields CDR1 MDHEN and CDR2 SYDVKM.

J is TRBJ2-5 and V is TRBV5-1, with 9 bases fitting TRBD2. Looked up from germline, CDR1 is SGHRS and CDR2 is YFSETQ. The CDR3 loop spans 15 amino acids. J lost 4 bases, V lost 0 bases, and 4 bases had no gene match. CDR3 in DNA: TGCGCCAGCAGCTTGGTGCGGGGGGGCCGAGAGACCCAGTACTTC. Amino acids: CASSLVRGGRETQYF.

V usage is TRBV25-1 and J usage is TRBJ2-1, with TRBD2 identical over 11 bases. V trimming: 2 bases; J trimming: 13 bases; junction bases outside the gene matches: 10. The CDR3 contains 15 residues. Germline V gives CDR1 MGHDK, CDR2 SYGVNS. CDR3 loop: CASSEGVAGGPKQFF. DNA of the CDR3: TGTGCCAGCAGTGAAGGGGTAGCGGGGGGGCCGAAACAGTTCTTC.

The rearrangement uses TRBV18 and TRBJ2-6; possible D gene TRBD1, 5 bases. V lost 6 bases and J 0 bases, leaving 27 bases between the germline ends. This CDR3 has 21 residues. In germline, CDR1 is KGHSH, CDR2 LQKENI. CDR3 coding DNA: TGTGCCAGCTCTCTAAACCAGGGCCGAGGCCCTTGGAGCTCTGGGGCCAACGTCCTGACTTTC. This encodes CASSLNQGRGPWSSGANVLTF.

V is TRBV10-2 and J is TRBJ2-2; a weak D match, TRBD2 (6 bases). V dropped 6 bases and J dropped 7 bases, with 9 bases sitting between them. Germline-derived CDR1 and CDR2 are WSHSY and SAAADI. The CDR3 totals 12 residues. This CDR3 reads CASREGGGELFF. CDR3 coding DNA: TGCGCCAGCAGGGAGGGCGGCGGGGAGCTGTTTTTT.

The gene calls are TRBV27 and TRBJ2-7; 9 bases align to TRBD2. J was trimmed by 2 bases and V by 5 bases; bases with no gene match: 4. CDR1 is MNHEY, CDR2 SMNVEV, per germline (reference sequence). CDR3 size: 14 residues. CDR3: CASSRGRATYEQYF. CDR3 coding DNA: TGTGCCAGCAGTCGCGGGAGGGCCACCTACGAGCAGTACTTC.

This clone was seen a single time. The CDR3 DNA follows: TGTGCCAGCTCATCGGAGAATAGCAATCAGCCCCAGCATTTT. It is translated as CASSSENSNQPQHF. The rearrangement links TRBV18 to TRBJ1-5, with unresolved D. Germline assignment: CDR1 KGHSH and CDR2 LQKENI. This CDR3 is built from 14 residues. V was cut by 5 bases and J by 0 bases, with 8 bases left in between.